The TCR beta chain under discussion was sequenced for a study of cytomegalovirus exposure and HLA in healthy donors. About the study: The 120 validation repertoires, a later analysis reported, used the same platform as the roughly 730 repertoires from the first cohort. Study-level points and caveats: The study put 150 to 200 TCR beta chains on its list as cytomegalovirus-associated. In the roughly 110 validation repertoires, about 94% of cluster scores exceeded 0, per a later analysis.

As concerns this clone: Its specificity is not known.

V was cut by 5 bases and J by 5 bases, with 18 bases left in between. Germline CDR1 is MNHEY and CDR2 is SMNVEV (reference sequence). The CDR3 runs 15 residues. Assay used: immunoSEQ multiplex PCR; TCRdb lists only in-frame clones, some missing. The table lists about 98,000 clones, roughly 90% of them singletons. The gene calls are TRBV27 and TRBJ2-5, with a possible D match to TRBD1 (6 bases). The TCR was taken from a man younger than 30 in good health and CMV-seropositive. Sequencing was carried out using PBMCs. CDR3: CASSQGSRAQETQYF. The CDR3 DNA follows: TGTGCCAGCAGTCAGGGGTCCAGGGCCCAGGAGACCCAGTACTTC.